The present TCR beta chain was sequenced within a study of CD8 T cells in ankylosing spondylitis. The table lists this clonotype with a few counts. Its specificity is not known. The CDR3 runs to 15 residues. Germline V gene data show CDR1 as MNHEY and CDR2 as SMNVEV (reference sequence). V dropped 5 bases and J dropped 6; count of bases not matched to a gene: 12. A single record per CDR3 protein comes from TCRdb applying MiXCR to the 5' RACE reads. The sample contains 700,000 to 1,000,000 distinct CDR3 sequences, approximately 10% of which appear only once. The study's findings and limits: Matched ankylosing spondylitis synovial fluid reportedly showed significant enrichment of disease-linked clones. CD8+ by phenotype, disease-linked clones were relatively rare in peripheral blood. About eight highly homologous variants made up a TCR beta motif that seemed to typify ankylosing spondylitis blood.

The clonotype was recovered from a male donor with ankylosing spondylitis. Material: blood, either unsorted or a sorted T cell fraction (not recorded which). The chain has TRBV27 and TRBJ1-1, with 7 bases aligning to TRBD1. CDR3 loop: CASSLRTGTRAEAFF. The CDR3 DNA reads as TGTGCCAGCAGTCTTCGGACAGGAACGAGGGCTGAAGCTTTCTTT.